The 23 T cell receptor beta chains below were found in one sample sequenced in a study of blood T cell repertoires in COVID-19. Profiled with immunoSEQ multiplex PCR; TCRdb holds only in-frame clones, not every one. Of some 260,000 clones in the sample, 82% were seen once. Sequences were obtained from peripheral blood. Receptor source: a woman between 18 and 29 years old with acute or convalescent COVID-19.

The CDR3 region is CASKRGRDTGELFF. DNA for the CDR3: TGTGCCAGTAAGAGGGGGCGGGACACCGGGGAGCTGTTTTTT. The rearrangement links TRBV19 to TRBJ2-2; 7 bases are shared with TRBD1. The CDR3 is 14 amino acids. Unmatched junction bases numbered 5, after V lost 7 bases and J lost 3 bases. Germline V gene sequence: CDR1 LNHDA, CDR2 SQIVND (reference sequence). Full variable domain (missing parts from reference TRBV19 and TRBJ2-2): DGGITQSPKYLFRKEGQNVTLSCEQNLNHDAMYWYRQDPGQGLRLIYYSQIVNDFQKGDIAEGYSVSREKKESFPLTVTSAQKNPTAFYLCASKRGRDTGELFFGEGSRLTVL.

V and J are TRBV4-3 and TRBJ2-2, with 13 bases fitting TRBD2. V gave up 6 bases and J gave up 3 bases; unmatched junction bases: 1. Germline V CDR1 and CDR2: LGHNA, YSLEER. CDR3 length equals 15 residues. CDR3 loop: CASRGLAGDTGELFF. The DNA for the CDR3 is TGCGCCAGCAGAGGACTAGCGGGGGACACCGGGGAGCTGTTTTTT.

The chain links TRBV9 to TRBJ2-2, with a possible D match to TRBD2 (5 bases). Germline loops: CDR1 SGDLS, CDR2 YYNGEE. Trimming took 0 bases from V and 6 from J, leaving 9 bases between them. The CDR3 totals 14 residues. In DNA form, the CDR3 reads TGTGCCAGCAGCGTAGTTGGTAGCGCCGGGGAGCTGTTTTTT. Protein product: CASSVVGSAGELFF.

V gene TRBV4-3 combines with J gene TRBJ2-3, with TRBD2 identical over 12 bases. With 8 bases clipped from V and 3 bases from J, the junction kept 6 bases outside the gene matches. The CDR3 spans 15 residues. Germline-derived CDR1 and CDR2 are LGHNA and YSLEER. The DNA for the CDR3 is TGCGCCAGCTCCCGACTAGCGGGAGTTACAGATACGCAGTATTTT. Translated: CASSRLAGVTDTQYF.

The J gene is TRBJ2-1, the V gene TRBV14; TRBD2 is a possible D gene (5 bases). Looked up from germline, CDR1 is SGHDN and CDR2 is FVKESK. The CDR3 has 16 residues. Trimming removed 5 bases from V and 0 bases from J, with 14 bases in between. The chain's CDR3 is CASSRRTQYSYNEQFF. The CDR3 region has the DNA TGTGCCAGCAGCAGACGGACTCAATACTCCTACAATGAGCAGTTCTTC.

The genes are TRBV19 and TRBJ1-5; the match to TRBD1 covers 8 bases. The CDR3 has 13 residues. Trimming removed 4 bases from V and 5 bases from J; junction bases left unmatched: 1. Germline assignment: CDR1 LNHDA and CDR2 SQIVND (reference sequence). In DNA, the CDR3 is TGTGCCAGTAGTAAGGACAGGGATCAGCCCCAGCATTTT. Encoded protein: CASSKDRDQPQHF. Supplemented by reference TRBV19 and TRBJ1-5, the full variable domain reads DGGITQSPKYLFRKEGQNVTLSCEQNLNHDAMYWYRQDPGQGLRLIYYSQIVNDFQKGDIAEGYSVSREKKESFPLTVTSAQKNPTAFYLCASSKDRDQPQHFGDGTRLSIL.

This rearrangement joins TRBV21-1 to TRBJ2-3; the table names TRBD1, a call not compared with the DNA. TRBV21-1 is classified as a pseudogene. This CDR3 region has 23 residues. The CDR3 loop reads CASSFTSGRDRSLATPLADTQYF. The CDR3 nucleotides are TGTGCCAGCAGCTTCACCTCGGGGAGGGACAGGTCTTTGGCAACTCCCTTGGCAGATACGCAGTATTTT.

The sample holds one count of this clone. This chain connects TRBV15 to TRBJ1-1, with D maybe TRBD1 (5 bases). The ends were cut back, 4 bases at V and 0 bases at J, with 9 bases in the middle. The CDR3 runs 14 residues. The V gene's germline CDR1 is LNHNV and CDR2 YYDKDF (reference sequence). The CDR3 sequence: CATSKQALNTEAFF. The CDR3 DNA reads as TGTGCCACCAGCAAACAGGCTTTGAACACTGAAGCTTTCTTT.

This clone occurred a few times. V and J are TRBV27 and TRBJ1-3; maybe TRBD1 (6 bases). Deletions cut 5 bases from V and 0 bases from J, with 17 bases between. CDR1 and CDR2 (germline): MNHEY, SMNVEV (reference sequence). The CDR3 length is 17 residues. CDR3 sequence: CASSQLDSPRSGNTIYF. The CDR3 bases are TGTGCCAGCAGTCAGTTGGACAGCCCACGCTCTGGAAACACCATATATTTT.

The chain recombines TRBV6-5 with TRBJ2-1; tentatively, D is TRBD2 (6 bases). Germline-derived CDR1 and CDR2 are MNHEY and SVGAGI. The V and J ends lost 7 bases and 4 bases respectively, with 17 bases between them. The CDR3 runs to 15 residues. The CDR3 loop reads CASTRRGGGYNEQFF. CDR3 DNA: TGTGCCAGCACCCGCCGGGGCGGAGGGTACAATGAGCAGTTCTTC.

V is TRBV10-3 and J is TRBJ2-2, with 7 bases lining up with TRBD1. V was clipped by 2 bases and J by 7 bases; unmatched bases: 10. The CDR3 loop spans 16 amino acids. Germline V CDR1 and CDR2: ENHRY, SYGVKD. CDR3 DNA: TGTGCCATCAGTGAGACTGCAGGGGGAGTAAGCGGGGAGCTGTTTTTT. This sequence encodes CAISETAGGVSGELFF.

This clone was detected only a few times. The V and J genes are TRBV5-6 and TRBJ1-2; D is possibly TRBD1 (5 bases). Germline lookup yields CDR1 SGHDT and CDR2 YYEEEE. The CDR3 is 13 amino acids. V lost 4 bases to trimming and J lost 8 bases, with 15 bases between them. The CDR3 region is CASSVARGKGYTF. In DNA, the CDR3 is TGTGCCAGCAGCGTCGCTAGGGGCAAAGGCTACACCTTC.

The genes are TRBV9 and TRBJ1-1; D is uncertain. V lost 0 bases and J lost 2, with 8 bases in between. Germline CDR1 reads SGDLS; CDR2 reads YYNGEE. The CDR3 is made up of 14 amino acids. CDR3 DNA sequence: TGTGCCAGCAGCGTAGGCTCGGGTAACACTGAAGCTTTCTTT. Its translation: CASSVGSGNTEAFF.

The chain links TRBV5-1 to TRBJ1-2; 8 nucleotides align to TRBD1. In germline, CDR1 is SGHRS, CDR2 YFSETQ. Trimming cost V 4 bases and J 6 bases; bases outside gene matches: 2. The length of the CDR3 is 12 residues. In DNA, the CDR3 is TGCGCCAGCAGCACGGACAGGGATGGCTACACCTTC. This codes for CASSTDRDGYTF. Full variable domain (outside the CDR3, taken from reference TRBV5-1 and TRBJ1-2): KAGVTQTPRYLIKTRGQQVTLSCSPISGHRSVSWYQQTPGQGLQFLFEYFSETQRNKGNFPGRFSGRQFSNSRSEMNVSTLELGDSALYLCASSTDRDGYTFGSGTRLTVV.

V and J are TRBV6-2 or TRBV6-3 and TRBJ2-5, with a possible D match to TRBD2 (6 bases). Trimming shortened V by 5 bases and J by 3 bases, and 16 bases separated the two germline ends. This CDR3 has 15 amino acids. Germline CDR1 and CDR2: MNHEY and SVGEGT. The CDR3 region has the DNA TGTGCCAGCAGTCCCGCGAGGGGCGGGGAAGAGACCCAGTACTTC. This codes for CASSPARGGEETQYF.

V is TRBV5-1 and J is TRBJ1-4; 10 bases are shared with TRBD1. The V gene's germline CDR1 is SGHRS and CDR2 YFSETQ. With V trimmed by 0 bases and J by 4 bases, 3 bases remained unmatched. The CDR3 is made up of 16 amino acids. CDR3 nucleotide sequence: TGCGCCAGCAGCTTGGGACAGGGGGCAATTAATGAAAAACTGTTTTTT. This codes for CASSLGQGAINEKLFF.

The V and J genes are TRBV7-2 and TRBJ2-5, with D uncertain. This CDR3 spans 15 amino acids. Trimming left V 0 bases short and J 2 bases short, with 10 bases between. The germline CDR1 and CDR2 sequences are SGHTA and FQGNSA. CDR3 nucleotides: TGTGCCAGCAGCTTAGCGGGCACTGTTCAAGAGACCCAGTACTTC. Encoded protein: CASSLAGTVQETQYF.

J is TRBJ2-3 and V is TRBV2, with 10 bases aligning to TRBD1. Germline assignment: CDR1 SNHLY and CDR2 FYNNEI. CDR3 size: 14 residues. The J segment lost 6 bases and the V segment lost 6 bases, leaving 6 bases of the junction unmatched. The CDR3 DNA follows: TGTGCCAGCAGCCGGGACAGGGGTTCGGATACGCAGTATTTT. Translation: CASSRDRGSDTQYF.

The chain joins TRBV5-3 to TRBJ2-2; 14 nucleotides align to TRBD2. TRBV5-3 is identified as an open reading frame with a role that is uncertain. With 3 bases clipped from V and 4 bases from J, the junction kept 5 bases outside the gene matches. The CDR3 consists of 17 residues. CDR3 sequence: CARSWGLAGEVTGELFF. The CDR3 DNA sequence: TGTGCCAGAAGCTGGGGACTAGCGGGAGAAGTCACCGGGGAGCTGTTTTTT.

This sequence joins TRBV20-1 and TRBJ1-1; no clear D gene. Trimming stripped 5 bases from V and 7 bases from J, with 8 bases between. Germline CDR1 reads DFQATT; CDR2 reads SNEGSKA (reference sequence). The CDR3 length is 10 residues. For the CDR3, the DNA is TGCAGTGCTCCTTATTATGAAGCTTTCTTT. Its translation: CSAPYYEAFF.

The chain employs TRBV4-3 and TRBJ2-1; 8 nucleotides agree with TRBD2. The CDR3 is made up of 21 amino acids. CDR1 and CDR2 (germline): LGHNA, YSLEER. J lost 2 bases, V lost 0 bases, and 18 bases had no gene match. CDR3 residues: CASSQDWTFPRGRQTYNEQFF. The CDR3 nucleotides read TGCGCCAGCAGCCAAGATTGGACTTTTCCTCGCGGGAGGCAGACCTACAATGAGCAGTTCTTC.

This clone was detected only a few times. This chain joins TRBV7-9 and TRBJ2-2; D gene unclear. V lost 8 bases and J lost 0, with 10 bases in between. Germline V gene data show CDR1 as SEHNR and CDR2 as FQNEAQ (reference sequence). CDR3 length: 14 residues. In nucleotides, the CDR3 is TGTGCCAGCGGAAGTGGAGCGAACACCGGGGAGCTGTTTTTT. Translating gives CASGSGANTGELFF.

The chain joins TRBV9 to TRBJ2-5; D is possibly TRBD2 (6 bases). Germline V gives CDR1 SGDLS, CDR2 YYNGEE. The CDR3 has 13 amino acids. V was trimmed by 7 bases and J by 0 bases, leaving 10 bases between them. DNA of the CDR3: TGTGCCAGCGGGGGGTCCAACCAAGAGACCCAGTACTTC. This gives the protein CASGGSNQETQYF.